The 9 T cell receptor beta chains in this list originate from one sample, sequenced in a study of blood T cell repertoires in COVID-19. Method: immunoSEQ multiplex PCR; TCRdb's copy keeps in-frame clones and lacks some. Altogether hundreds of thousands of clones are present, about nine tenths being singletons, with the ten largest covering 2.6%. The sequencing sample was made of PBMCs or T cells enriched from blood (not recorded which). The origin of the receptors is a man aged 55 to 70 who had recovered from COVID-19.

On this clone itself: One junction end does not reproduce the germline sequence, and a read error may be involved. The chain links TRBV30 to TRBJ1-2, with TRBD1 matching 7 bases. The CDR3 consists of 16 residues. The germline CDR1 and CDR2 sequences are GTSNPN and SVGIG (reference sequence). CDR3 DNA: TGTGCCTGGATAAGACAGGGAGACAAAACTAAGTATGGCTACACCTTC. This encodes CAWIRQGDKTKYGYTF.

The CDR3 nucleotides are TGTGCCAGCAGCCCAGCCAGGGCCAATCAGCCCCAGCATTTT. The encoded protein is CASSPARANQPQHF. The V and J genes are TRBV7-9 and TRBJ1-5, with a possible D match to TRBD1 (5 bases). Germline V gene sequence: CDR1 SEHNR, CDR2 FQNEAQ (reference sequence). The CDR3 loop spans 14 amino acids. V lost 5 bases, J lost 3 bases, and 11 bases lay in between.

The rearrangement uses TRBV6-2 or TRBV6-3 and TRBJ1-6; D is possibly TRBD1 (6 bases). The length of the CDR3 is 19 residues. The V and J ends lost 6 bases and 0 bases respectively, with 21 bases between them. CDR1 MNHEY and CDR2 SVGEGT come from the germline V gene. CDR3 DNA: TGTGCCAGCAGCCTAACAGTCAGGGGCCGGGGCTCCTATAATTCACCCCTCCACTTT. Protein product: CASSLTVRGRGSYNSPLHF.

The chain is built from TRBV7-6 and TRBJ1-2; TRBD1 matches 11 bases. V dropped 1 base and J dropped 8; count of bases not matched to a gene: 6. The CDR3 is 15 residues long. Germline CDR1 is SGHVS and CDR2 is FNYEAQ. The CDR3: CASSLDRTGGRGYTF. CDR3 DNA: TGTGCCAGCAGCTTAGATCGGACAGGGGGCCGGGGCTACACCTTC.

The V and J genes are TRBV7-2 and TRBJ2-7, with 12 bases aligning to TRBD2. This CDR3 comprises 16 residues. J was trimmed by 2 bases and V by 2 bases; bases with no gene match: 4. Germline V gene data show CDR1 as SGHTA and CDR2 as FQGNSA. The CDR3 sequence: CASSLIPSGRAYEQYF. CDR3 sequence (DNA): TGTGCCAGCAGCTTAATTCCTAGCGGGAGGGCCTACGAGCAGTACTTC.

The chain is built from TRBV9 and TRBJ1-2; D perhaps matches TRBD1 (6 bases). The CDR3 runs 15 residues. The V and J ends lost 5 bases and 2 bases respectively, with 16 bases between them. The germline V gene encodes CDR1 SGDLS and CDR2 YYNGEE. In DNA form, the CDR3 reads TGTGCCAGCAGAAGCCCAGGGGTCCCCAACTATGGCTACACCTTC. The encoded protein is CASRSPGVPNYGYTF.

CDR3 amino acids: CASSGTSGRRYNEQFF. Written as DNA, the CDR3 is TGTGCCAGCAGCGGAACCAGCGGGAGAAGGTACAATGAGCAGTTCTTC. The V and J genes are TRBV9 and TRBJ2-1, with TRBD2 identical over 8 bases. The trim removed 3 bases at V and 4 bases at J, leaving 9 bases unmatched. Germline CDR1 and CDR2: SGDLS and YYNGEE. This CDR3 spans 16 amino acids. The complete variable domain, with remaining parts taken from reference TRBV9 and TRBJ2-1, reads DSGVTQTPKHLITATGQRVTLRCSPRSGDLSVYWYQQSLDQGLQFLIQYYNGEERAKGNILERFSAQQFPDLHSELNLSSLELGDSALYFCASSGTSGRRYNEQFFGPGTRLTVL.

V gene TRBV7-9 combines with J gene TRBJ2-2; maybe TRBD2 (5 bases). V was pared by 2 bases and J by 4 bases, with 11 bases between. The germline V gene has CDR1 SEHNR and CDR2 FQNEAQ (reference sequence). This CDR3 has 15 residues. The CDR3 protein is CASSLRGMGTGELFF. The CDR3 bases are TGTGCCAGCAGCTTACGAGGGATGGGCACCGGGGAGCTGTTTTTT.

The chain combines TRBV19 with TRBJ1-2; D is perhaps TRBD1 (6 bases). The V end lost 8 bases, the J end lost 4 bases, and 11 bases lay between the germline ends. Germline assignment: CDR1 LNHDA and CDR2 SQIVND (reference sequence). The CDR3 sequence is 12 residues long. CDR3 nucleotide sequence: TGTGCCAGTGGCAGGGGCTCCTATGGCTACACCTTC. Protein: CASGRGSYGYTF.